This T cell receptor beta chain is drawn from a study of lymphopenia after photon versus proton radiotherapy. Sequencing used immunoSEQ multiplex PCR; TCRdb keeps in-frame clones, though not all of them. The sample yields 50,000 to 60,000 clones, approximately 92% seen once. Comments on this clone: Its antigen is not known.

The CDR3 is made up of 12 amino acids. With 5 bases removed from V and 11 bases from J, the gap between germline ends came to 15 bases. Germline V gene data show CDR1 as MGHDK and CDR2 as SYGVNS. Study results and limitations: Photon-treated patients lost naive T cells and TCR diversity; proton-treated stayed stable. Better survival with proton therapy was suggested as possible, not demonstrated. After the lymphocyte nadir, photon-treated repertoires showed oligoclonal expansion, especially of CD8+ Temra cells. In patients who died, overall survival fell as post-nadir TCR diversity dropped more.

The V and J genes are TRBV25-1 and TRBJ1-1, with D possibly matching TRBD1 (5 bases). This sample comprised peripheral blood, obtained from a patient treated with photon-based radiotherapy. This clonotype was sampled from a woman in her 40s with cholangiocarcinoma. CDR3 amino acids: CASSPVGAGAFF. The CDR3 nucleotides read TGTGCCAGCAGTCCCGTAGGGGCGGGGGCTTTCTTT.